The rows below give T cell receptor beta chains drawn from one sample of a study of shared clonotypes between healthy human individuals. Profiling relied on immunoSEQ multiplex PCR, and the TCRdb table lists in-frame clones only, not all of them. The sample holds roughly 640,000 clones, over 65% seen once. Sequencing was done on a sample of memory CD4+ T cells sorted from blood. The source of these receptors is a woman younger than 45 in good health. CDR3s include the opening cysteine and the closing phenylalanine or tryptophan. The D gene is left open where the match is weak. Expanded clones get a size class; other rows say once, few or many, or leave the size out.

clone size	V gene	D gene	J gene	CDR3 DNA	CDR3 protein
-	TRBV10-3	-	TRBJ1-5	TGTGCCATCAGTGAGCAAGGGGCCGTGGGTAGTCAGCCCCAGCATTTT	CAISEQGAVGSQPQHF
-	TRBV5-6	TRBD1	TRBJ1-2	TGTGCCAGCACCTGGGACAGGCAGAATGGCTACACCTTC	CASTWDRQNGYTF
once	TRBV28	-	TRBJ1-2	TGTGCCAGCAGTCCCGAGAAGGAGACAGGATACTATGGCTACACCTTC	CASSPEKETGYYGYTF
-	TRBV27	TRBD1	TRBJ1-5	TGTGCCAGCAACCGACAGGGGATGAGCAATCAGCCCCAGCATTTT	CASNRQGMSNQPQHF
-	TRBV7-9	-	TRBJ2-4	TGTGCCAGCAGCTTCTTTACCTGGGGAATAGCCAAAAACATTCAGTACTTC	CASSFFTWGIAKNIQYF
-	TRBV2	-	TRBJ2-3	TGTGCCAGCAGTGAGTTCGGCTTCCCGGGCACAGATACGCAGTATTTT	CASSEFGFPGTDTQYF
-	TRBV28	-	TRBJ1-5	TGTGCCAGCGACCCCCTCAGACAGAGAGCCCCTCAGCATTTT	CASDPLRQRAPQHF
-	TRBV28	-	TRBJ1-5	TGTGCCAGCAGTGAAACGGGTAGGGGACCGCTAAGTCAGCCCCAGCATTTT	CASSETGRGPLSQPQHF
-	TRBV30	-	TRBJ1-6	TGTGCCTGGAGTGTAATTGATAATTCACCCCTCCACTTT	CAWSVIDNSPLHF
-	TRBV11-3	-	TRBJ2-7	TGTGCCAGCAGCCCAGCCTGGGCCCCTTACGAGCAGTACTTC	CASSPAWAPYEQYF
once	TRBV10-3	-	TRBJ2-6	TGTGCCATCAGCCAGGGAGGCTCTGGGGCCAACGTCCTGACTTTC	CAISQGGSGANVLTF
-	TRBV27	TRBD2	TRBJ2-7	TGTGCCAGCAGTTTTTGGTCGGCAGCGGGAGGGCCCTACGAGCAGTACTTC	CASSFWSAAGGPYEQYF
-	TRBV4-1	TRBD2	TRBJ2-1	TGCGCCAGCAGCCAAGCCCCCTTTGGAAGCGGGAGTAAGTATGAGCAGTTCTTC	CASSQAPFGSGSKYEQFF
-	TRBV29-1	-	TRBJ1-1	TGCAGCGTTGAGAGGTTCGAAATGGGAGCTTTCTTT	CSVERFEMGAFF
few	TRBV11-2	-	TRBJ2-5	TGTGCCAGCAGCTTCGAAGAGACCCAGTACTTC	CASSFEETQYF
-	TRBV19	-	TRBJ1-3	TGTGCCAGTAGTATGGGGGATTCGGGAATTGGAAACACCATATATTTT	CASSMGDSGIGNTIYF
few	TRBV5-1	TRBD1	TRBJ1-5	TGCGCCAGCAGCCCAGGGACAGGAGATCAGCCCCAGCATTTT	CASSPGTGDQPQHF
-	TRBV5-1	-	TRBJ2-2	TGCGCCAGCAGCTTGGCCCTTGGGGGCCGCTACACCGGGGAGCTGTTTTTT	CASSLALGGRYTGELFF
-	TRBV4-1	-	TRBJ2-7	TGCGCCAGCAGCCAAGCGTCAGGACAGAACTACGAGCAGTACTTC	CASSQASGQNYEQYF
-	TRBV5-5	TRBD1	TRBJ1-2	TGTGCCAGCAGTTCCAGGACAGGCGGCTATGGCTACACCTTC	CASSSRTGGYGYTF
-	TRBV5-8	TRBD1	TRBJ2-3	TGTGCCAGCAGCCTCGGACAGGGGTCGACAGATACGCAGTATTTT	CASSLGQGSTDTQYF
many	TRBV7-6	TRBD2	TRBJ2-1	TGTGCCAGCAGCTTAGTCCGGACTAGCGGGAGGGTTGAGCAGTTCTTC	CASSLVRTSGRVEQFF
-	TRBV11-2	-	TRBJ1-2	TGTGCCAGCAGCTTAGATCACAGCGGAGGCTATGGCTACACCTTC	CASSLDHSGGYGYTF
-	TRBV11-2	-	TRBJ2-5	TGTGCCAGCAGCACTGGGACTCCTGGGGAGACCCAGTACTTC	CASSTGTPGETQYF
-	TRBV5-6	TRBD2	TRBJ2-2	TGTGCCAGCAGGGTAGCGGGGTCGGGCACCGGGGAGCTGTTTTTT	CASRVAGSGTGELFF
-	TRBV29-1	-	TRBJ2-1	TGCAGCGTGGCGGGCCAAAGCTCCTACAATGAGCAGTTCTTC	CSVAGQSSYNEQFF
-	TRBV19	-	TRBJ2-3	TGTGCCAGTAGCCGGCGGACCCCCACAGATACGCAGTATTTT	CASSRRTPTDTQYF
many	TRBV5-8	-	TRBJ1-2	TGTGCCAGCAGCCGGGGACTCGCGAAAATCTATGGCTACACCTTC	CASSRGLAKIYGYTF
-	TRBV18	TRBD1	TRBJ1-5	TGTGCCAGCTCACCACGACAGGGGAATAGCAATCAGCCCCAGCATTTT	CASSPRQGNSNQPQHF
-	TRBV4-1	TRBD1	TRBJ2-3	TGCGCCAGCAGCGCCAGACAGGGGGCCACCACAGATACGCAGTATTTT	CASSARQGATTDTQYF
-	TRBV4-1	-	TRBJ2-5	TGCGCCAGCAGCCAAGAGAAGACCCAGTACTTC	CASSQEKTQYF
few	TRBV18	TRBD1	TRBJ1-1	TGTGCCAGCTCACCACCGTTGGGACAGGGAAGGGAGAACACTGAAGCTTTCTTT	CASSPPLGQGRENTEAFF
-	TRBV27	-	TRBJ2-2	TGTGCCAGCAGTCCATCATGGGGCGGGGGCACCGGGAAGCTGTTTTTT	CASSPSWGGGTGKLFF
-	TRBV28	-	TRBJ1-2	TGTGCCAGCAGTCGGGGTCTTAACTATGGCTACACCTTC	CASSRGLNYGYTF
-	TRBV5-5	-	TRBJ1-3	TGTGCCAGCGGGACCGATGGAAACACCATATATTTT	CASGTDGNTIYF
many	TRBV6-1	-	TRBJ1-2	TGTGCCAGCGGAGATGGACCATATGGCTACACCTTC	CASGDGPYGYTF
-	TRBV4-1	-	TRBJ1-3	TGCGCCAGCAGCCCAACGGGTTCTTCTGGAAACACCATATATTTT	CASSPTGSSGNTIYF
-	TRBV7-3	-	TRBJ2-1	TGTGCCAGCAGCGCCACGTGGGGCTATGAGCAGTTCTTC	CASSATWGYEQFF
-	TRBV28	TRBD1	TRBJ1-4	TGTGCAACCGGGACAGAAGACCCCTCAACTAATGAAAAACTGTTTTTT	CATGTEDPSTNEKLFF
-	TRBV4-2	TRBD1	TRBJ2-7	TGTGCCAGCAGCCAAGTGTCGCTCCAGGGGGCTGGGGAGCAGTACTTC	CASSQVSLQGAGEQYF
-	TRBV11-2	TRBD1	TRBJ1-1	TGTGCCAGCAGCTCGGACAGGGTCACTGAAGCTTTCTTT	CASSSDRVTEAFF
-	TRBV28	-	TRBJ1-2	TGTGCCAGCAGTTTAGTTAAAGAGGGGCCCTATGGCTACACCTTC	CASSLVKEGPYGYTF
-	TRBV6-4	-	TRBJ2-3	TGTGCCACCTCGGCGGGTCGCGGAGATACGCAGTATTTT	CATSAGRGDTQYF
-	TRBV7-8	TRBD1	TRBJ2-2	TGTGCCAGCAGCCCGGGGCGACAGGGGGGCACCGGGGAGCTGTTTTTT	CASSPGRQGGTGELFF
-	TRBV4-2	-	TRBJ1-3	TGTGCCAGCAGCCAAGAAAGGGCCGGGGCCATATATTTT	CASSQERAGAIYF
few	TRBV11-2	-	TRBJ2-5	TGTGCCAGCAGCTCCGGACAGGGAGGGGAGACCCAGTACTTC	CASSSGQGGETQYF
-	TRBV2	TRBD1	TRBJ1-1	TGTGCCAGCAAAACAGGGGACTTGAACACTGAAGCTTTCTTT	CASKTGDLNTEAFF
-	TRBV28	TRBD1	TRBJ1-1	TGTGCCAGCAGCCCTTGGGATGGGCGAGGACAGGGGAACACTGAAGCTTTCTTT	CASSPWDGRGQGNTEAFF
-	TRBV14	TRBD1	TRBJ1-2	TGTGCCAGCAGCCAACAGGGGGCCGCCTATGGCTACACCTTC	CASSQQGAAYGYTF
-	TRBV6-1	-	TRBJ1-5	TGTGCCAGCAGTGAAGAAGTGGCAGGGATACAGCCCCAGCATTTT	CASSEEVAGIQPQHF
once	TRBV5-1	TRBD2	TRBJ2-3	TGCGCCAGCAGAAGCGGGAGGGTTGGCACAGATACGCAGTATTTT	CASRSGRVGTDTQYF
-	TRBV7-9	TRBD1	TRBJ1-1	TGTGCCAGCACCCCTGACAGGGGGGACACTGAAGCTTTCTTT	CASTPDRGDTEAFF
few	TRBV18	-	TRBJ2-6	TGTGCCAGCTCACCCGGGTCCCCGGATGGGGCCAACGTCCTGACTTTC	CASSPGSPDGANVLTF
-	TRBV6-5	TRBD1	TRBJ1-4	TGTGCCAGCAGTTACACGGGACAGTATACCGAAAAACTGTTTTTT	CASSYTGQYTEKLFF
-	TRBV10-3	-	TRBJ2-5	TGTGCCATCAGGCCCTACACGGAAGAGACCCAGTACTTC	CAIRPYTEETQYF
-	TRBV6-5	TRBD1	TRBJ1-1	TGTGCCAGCAGTTCAAAAGGACAGGGTCCCACTGAAGCTTTCTTT	CASSSKGQGPTEAFF
-	TRBV18	-	TRBJ2-7	TGTGCCAGCTCGTCAGGGTCGTCCTACGAGCAGTACTTC	CASSSGSSYEQYF
-	TRBV6-1	-	TRBJ2-2	TGTGCCAGCAGTGAAGCCCAGCGCACCGGGGAGCTGTTTTTT	CASSEAQRTGELFF